This is a list of T cell receptor beta chains from one sample in a study of blood T cell repertoires in COVID-19. The data were produced by immunoSEQ multiplex PCR, yet TCRdb's version contains in-frame clones alone and is incomplete. Altogether tens of thousands of clones are present, around 78% being singletons, with the ten largest covering roughly 11%. Specimen: peripheral blood. The receptors were gathered from a human donor in a cohort sampled during active COVID-19. Each CDR3 is given with its conserved first and last residue. Fields, in order: J gene, V gene, clone size, D gene, CDR3 protein, CDR3 DNA. D genes are given only for firm matches. Clone size is given for some rows only: seen once, a few or many times, or a class if the clone is expanded.

TRBJ1-4 TRBV28 few TRBD1 CATGTGYNEKLFF TGTGCCACAGGGACAGGGTATAATGAAAAACTGTTTTTT
TRBJ1-1 TRBV19 - - CASSFGANTEAFF TGTGCCAGTAGTTTCGGAGCGAACACTGAAGCTTTCTTT
TRBJ2-6 TRBV6-4 - - CASSASSSGANVLTF TGTGCCAGCAGTGCGTCTAGCTCTGGGGCCAACGTCCTGACTTTC
TRBJ2-1 TRBV7-2 few TRBD2 CASRDTSAGGAAGEQFF TGTGCCAGCAGGGATACTTCGGCGGGGGGGGCGGCGGGAGAGCAGTTCTTC
TRBJ2-7 TRBV30 - TRBD1 CAWRETGLYSYEQYF TGTGCCTGGAGAGAGACAGGGCTCTACTCCTACGAGCAGTACTTC
TRBJ1-1 TRBV7-8 - - CASSLNIMNTEAFF TGTGCCAGCAGCTTGAACATAATGAACACTGAAGCTTTCTTT
TRBJ2-7 TRBV5-4 - TRBD1 CASSLPEGQGIYEQYF TGTGCCAGCAGCTTGCCTGAGGGACAGGGGATCTACGAGCAGTACTTC
TRBJ2-1 TRBV7-9 - TRBD2 CASSSPGLAGGVEQFF TGTGCCAGCAGCTCTCCCGGACTAGCGGGGGGCGTAGAGCAGTTCTTC
TRBJ1-1 TRBV3-1/TRBV3-2 - TRBD1 CASSQTGDTEAFF TGTGCCAGCAGCCAGACAGGGGACACTGAAGCTTTCTTT
TRBJ2-1 TRBV18 - TRBD1 CASSTKTGIFYNEQFF TGTGCCAGCTCAACTAAGACAGGGATATTCTACAATGAGCAGTTCTTC
TRBJ1-6 TRBV19 - TRBD1 CASSSGDSLSPLHF TGTGCCAGTAGCTCCGGGGACAGCTTGTCACCCCTCCACTTT
TRBJ1-1 TRBV7-2 - TRBD1 CASSKDRGAEAFF TGTGCCAGCAGCAAGGACAGGGGGGCTGAAGCTTTCTTT
TRBJ1-1 TRBV7-3 - - CASSPSLNTEAFF TGTGCCAGCAGCCCATCATTGAACACTGAAGCTTTCTTT
TRBJ2-7 TRBV11-2 - TRBD1 CASSLGGGQGAYEQYF TGTGCCAGCAGCTTGGGGGGTGGACAGGGCGCCTACGAGCAGTACTTC
TRBJ2-7 TRBV5-4 many - CASSLDAGYYEQYF TGTGCCAGCAGCCTAGACGCAGGGTACTACGAGCAGTACTTC
TRBJ2-7 TRBV20-1 once - CSTQTAYEQYF TGCAGTACCCAGACAGCCTACGAGCAGTACTTC
TRBJ2-7 TRBV5-8 few TRBD1 CASSLTGTGGYEQYF TGTGCCAGCAGCTTAACGGGGACAGGGGGCTACGAGCAGTACTTC
TRBJ2-2 TRBV9 - - CASSVGVGGYTGELFF TGTGCCAGCAGCGTAGGGGTCGGCGGGTACACCGGGGAGCTGTTTTTT
TRBJ2-1 TRBV2 - TRBD2 CASSAGLGNEQFF TGTGCCAGCAGTGCTGGACTAGGCAATGAGCAGTTCTTC
TRBJ2-1 TRBV3-1/TRBV3-2 few - CASSQGRGAYNEQFF TGTGCCAGCAGCCAAGGGCGGGGTGCCTACAATGAGCAGTTCTTC
TRBJ1-2 TRBV6-5 - - CATGNTPNYGYTF TGTGCCACCGGGAACACACCAAACTATGGCTACACCTTC
TRBJ2-3 TRBV18 - - CASSPTSGSTDTQYF TGTGCCAGCTCACCTACCAGCGGGAGCACAGATACGCAGTATTTT
TRBJ1-1 TRBV2 - - CASGGPLNTEAFF TGTGCCAGCGGAGGGCCCCTGAACACTGAAGCTTTCTTT
TRBJ2-7 TRBV28 few - CASSLSRPTYEQYF TGTGCCAGCAGTTTAAGCAGGCCGACCTACGAGCAGTACTTC
TRBJ2-1 TRBV30 - - CAWSQGRQYNEQFF TGTGCCTGGAGCCAGGGTCGCCAATACAATGAGCAGTTCTTC
TRBJ2-1 TRBV24-1 once - CATSDLTLSSYNEQFF TGTGCCACCAGTGATTTGACGCTGAGCTCCTACAATGAGCAGTTCTTC
TRBJ2-6 TRBV9 few - CASSSISGANVLTF TGTGCCAGCAGTTCTATCTCTGGGGCCAACGTCCTGACTTTC
TRBJ2-7 TRBV7-2 - TRBD1 CASSQGQGIFYEQYF TGTGCCAGCAGCCAAGGACAGGGAATCTTCTACGAGCAGTACTTC
TRBJ1-1 TRBV28 - - CASSSEGVTEAFF TGTGCCAGCAGTTCCGAGGGGGTCACTGAAGCTTTCTTT
TRBJ2-7 TRBV3-1/TRBV3-2 - TRBD2 CASSRGSSGSYEQYF TGTGCCAGCAGCCGAGGCTCTAGCGGATCCTACGAGCAGTACTTC
TRBJ2-7 TRBV5-1 - TRBD1 CASRLQGMSYEQYF TGCGCCAGTCGACTACAGGGGATGTCCTACGAGCAGTACTTC
TRBJ1-1 TRBV5-1 few TRBD1 CASSTGDGNTEAFF TGCGCCAGCTCAACAGGGGACGGGAACACTGAAGCTTTCTTT
TRBJ1-2 TRBV29-1 few TRBD1 CSVGDRGYGYTF TGCAGCGTGGGGGACAGGGGCTATGGCTACACCTTC
TRBJ2-2 TRBV19 - TRBD2 CASNPGGSSFDTGELFF TGTGCCAGTAACCCGGGGGGGAGCTCGTTCGACACCGGGGAGCTGTTTTTT
TRBJ2-7 TRBV20-1 once - CSASVFSEVTYEQYF TGCAGTGCTAGTGTATTCTCGGAGGTGACCTACGAGCAGTACTTC
TRBJ1-2 TRBV5-5 - TRBD1 CASSQPGQGAFYGYTF TGTGCCAGCAGCCAGCCGGGACAGGGGGCCTTCTATGGCTACACCTTC
TRBJ2-2 TRBV2 - - CAGVGERSGELFF TGTGCCGGGGTGGGAGAAAGATCCGGGGAGCTGTTTTTT
TRBJ2-1 TRBV7-2 - - CASRPDSTEQFF TGTGCCAGCAGGCCTGACAGCACTGAGCAGTTCTTC
TRBJ2-1 TRBV5-5 - TRBD2 CASFGGGVYNEQFF TGTGCCAGCTTTGGCGGGGGTGTCTACAATGAGCAGTTCTTC
TRBJ2-1 TRBV5-1 - - CASSSGGSYNEQFF TGCGCCAGCAGCTCCGGGGGCTCCTACAATGAGCAGTTCTTC
TRBJ1-1 TRBV19 - - CASILQPGDTEAFF TGTGCCAGCATACTCCAACCCGGGGACACTGAAGCTTTCTTT
TRBJ2-7 TRBV2 - - CASSVEGLGEQYF TGTGCCAGCAGTGTAGAGGGTTTGGGAGAGCAGTACTTC
TRBJ2-7 TRBV7-2 - TRBD1 CASSYLRDRPSQRYEQYF TGTGCCAGCAGTTATCTCCGGGACAGGCCATCTCAACGGTACGAGCAGTACTTC
TRBJ2-3 TRBV6-1 - - CASSESAGASTDTQYF TGTGCCAGCAGTGAATCGGCAGGGGCTAGCACAGATACGCAGTATTTT
TRBJ1-1 TRBV6-5 - TRBD1 CASRDRGLTEAFF TGTGCCAGCAGAGACAGGGGGCTGACTGAAGCTTTCTTT
TRBJ1-2 TRBV2 - - CASSEFGTTNYGYTF TGTGCCAGCAGTGAATTCGGGACAACGAACTATGGCTACACCTTC
TRBJ1-2 TRBV2 - - CASSPSLSNYGYTF TGTGCCAGCAGCCCCTCGTTGTCGAACTATGGCTACACCTTC
TRBJ2-2 TRBV6-2/TRBV6-3 - TRBD2 CASSYGASGFVRELFF TGTGCCAGCAGTTACGGGGCTAGCGGTTTTGTAAGGGAGCTGTTTTTT